This is a list of T cell receptor beta chains from one sample in a study of T cell changes during pregnancy in multiple sclerosis. The protocol was immunoSEQ multiplex PCR, while the TCRdb copy is restricted to in-frame clones and leaves out a portion. Found here are about 58,000 clones, 91% of them singletons; the top ten hold just under 0.5%. This material consisted of CD4+ T cells from peripheral blood mononuclear cells, taken after pregnancy. The receptor set was obtained from a female donor in good health, enrolled as a control in a pregnancy study. Each CDR3 is given with its conserved first and last residue. D genes are given only for firm matches. For some rows the clone size is stated as once, few or many, or as a class when expanded; others skip it.

d_call	clone_size	v_call	cdr3_length	j_call	cdr3_aa	cdr3_nt
NA	NA	TRBV7-6	13	TRBJ1-5	CASSSSRGQPQHF	TGTGCCAGCAGTTCTAGTCGGGGTCAGCCCCAGCATTTT
NA	NA	TRBV7-2	14	TRBJ2-7	CASSFSSGPYEQYF	TGTGCCAGCAGCTTTAGTTCAGGCCCCTACGAGCAGTACTTC
TRBD1	NA	TRBV19	15	TRBJ1-1	CASIDKGTGGTEAFF	TGTGCCAGTATCGACAAGGGTACAGGGGGCACTGAAGCTTTCTTT
TRBD2	NA	TRBV18	13	TRBJ2-7	CASSPNGGEMEYF	TGTGCCAGCTCTCCGAACGGGGGGGAGATGGAGTACTTC
TRBD1	NA	TRBV19	13	TRBJ1-4	CATNRDRSEKLFF	TGTGCCACTAACCGGGACAGGAGTGAAAAACTGTTTTTT
NA	NA	TRBV7-2	15	TRBJ1-2	CASSLAFRGNYGYTF	TGTGCCAGCAGCTTAGCATTCAGGGGAAACTATGGCTACACCTTC
TRBD1	NA	TRBV5-1	15	TRBJ2-5	CASSWGEGARETQYF	TGCGCCAGCAGCTGGGGTGAGGGGGCCAGGGAGACCCAGTACTTC
NA	once	TRBV19	15	TRBJ1-5	CASTSQGPLNQPQHF	TGTGCCAGTACCTCCCAGGGGCCCCTTAATCAGCCCCAGCATTTT
NA	NA	TRBV11-3	16	TRBJ2-7	CASSLERGGGTYEQYF	TGTGCCAGCAGCTTAGAAAGGGGGGGAGGAACCTACGAGCAGTACTTC
TRBD1	NA	TRBV6-6	15	TRBJ1-2	CASRRAGTEFYGYTF	TGTGCCAGCAGAAGGGCAGGGACAGAATTCTATGGCTACACCTTC
TRBD2	NA	TRBV11-1	14	TRBJ2-5	CASTVLGLGETQYF	TGTGCCAGCACCGTTCTGGGACTAGGAGAGACCCAGTACTTC
TRBD1	NA	TRBV4-3	15	TRBJ1-2	CASSQTGQGGHGYTF	TGCGCCAGCAGCCAAACGGGACAGGGTGGTCATGGCTACACCTTC
NA	NA	TRBV7-2	12	TRBJ2-7	CASSLSIEQQYF	TGTGCCAGCAGCCTCTCCATAGAGCAGCAGTACTTC
TRBD1	once	TRBV27	16	TRBJ2-7	CASSPGTGRLSYEQYF	TGTGCCAGCAGTCCCGGGACAGGGAGACTCTCCTACGAGCAGTACTTC
TRBD1	NA	TRBV9	16	TRBJ1-1	CASSANPGGANTEAFF	TGTGCCAGCAGCGCCAACCCAGGGGGCGCGAACACTGAAGCTTTCTTT
TRBD2	NA	TRBV7-9	18	TRBJ2-1	CASSWAQRGDSSYNEQFF	TGTGCCAGCAGCTGGGCCCAGCGGGGCGATAGCTCCTACAATGAGCAGTTCTTC
TRBD1	few	TRBV30	13	TRBJ1-1	CAGGQGMNTEAFF	TGTGCCGGAGGACAGGGGATGAACACTGAAGCTTTCTTT
TRBD2	NA	TRBV2	14	TRBJ2-5	CASRALAGGGTQYF	TGTGCCAGCAGGGCTTTAGCGGGGGGAGGGACCCAGTACTTC
NA	NA	TRBV10-3	14	TRBJ1-1	CAISETDMNTEAFF	TGTGCCATCAGTGAAACAGACATGAACACTGAAGCTTTCTTT
NA	few	TRBV7-9	16	TRBJ1-1	CASSSRGWGLNTEAFF	TGTGCCAGCAGCTCCCGGGGTTGGGGATTGAACACTGAAGCTTTCTTT
TRBD1	NA	TRBV4-2	16	TRBJ1-2	CASTHYQGQGAYGYTF	TGTGCCAGCACCCACTACCAAGGACAGGGGGCCTATGGCTACACCTTC
TRBD2	NA	TRBV7-2	13	TRBJ2-7	CASSFLGGDEQYF	TGTGCCAGCAGCTTCCTCGGGGGGGACGAGCAGTACTTC
TRBD1	NA	TRBV7-2	15	TRBJ2-7	CASSTLRDRGYEQYF	TGTGCCAGCAGCACATTACGGGACAGGGGTTACGAGCAGTACTTC
TRBD1	NA	TRBV7-2	14	TRBJ1-1	CASIIDRANTEAFF	TGTGCCAGCATCATAGACAGGGCGAACACTGAAGCTTTCTTT